The next 28 T cell receptor beta chains were all read from a single sample in a study of T-cell reconstitution after alpha-beta-depleted transplantation in children. During its preparation, the TCRbeta library received unique molecular identifiers. TCRdb analysed the PCR reads with MiXCR anew, one entry per CDR3 protein. The repertoire holds approximately 170,000 distinct CDR3 sequences, with approximately 12% as singletons. Source: PBMCs, taken before TCRalphabeta/CD19-depleted stem cell transplant. The receptors were gathered from a boy aged 2-9 years with acute myeloid leukemia, due to receive a stem cell transplant.

This clonotype was found many times. The rearrangement joins TRBV29-1 to TRBJ2-6, with D maybe TRBD1 (6 bases). Between the trimmed V and J ends, which lost 6 bases and 1 base, there was a span of 22 bases. There are 18 residues in the CDR3. Germline CDR1 SQVTM, CDR2 ANQGSEA. As DNA, the CDR3 is TGCAGCGTCCTAGCCCTGGACAGCCTGAGTTCTGGGGCCAACGTCCTGACTTTC. It specifies CSVLALDSLSSGANVLTF.

This clonotype was counted ten times or more. The chain recombines TRBV5-6 with TRBJ1-4; D is ambiguous. The CDR3 loop spans 15 amino acids. The ends were cut back, 0 bases at V and 0 bases at J, with 6 bases in the middle. CDR1 and CDR2 from the germline V gene are SGHDT and YYEEEE. The CDR3 DNA follows: TGTGCCAGCAGCTTGGACGGGTCAACTAATGAAAAACTGTTTTTT. Encoded protein: CASSLDGSTNEKLFF. Full variable domain (remainder filled in from reference TRBV5-6 and TRBJ1-4): DAGVTQSPTHLIKTRGQQVTLRCSPKSGHDTVSWYQQALGQGPQFIFQYYEEEERQRGNFPDRFSGHQFPNYSSELNVNALLLGDSALYLCASSLDGSTNEKLFFGSGTQLSVL.

The count of this clonotype is one. This may come from a read error, since a much larger clone is one base off. The chain is built from TRBV29-1 and TRBJ2-7, with D hard to call. Trimming removed 5 bases at V and 6 bases at J, with 8 bases between. CDR3 length equals 10 residues. Per the germline V gene, CDR1 is SQVTM and CDR2 is ANQGSEA. The CDR3 region is CSVKPGEQYF. Written as DNA, the CDR3 is TGCAGCGTTAAGCCGGGCGAGCAGTACTTC.

This clonotype was seen many times. This chain links TRBV12-3 or TRBV12-4 with TRBJ2-5, with 10 bases matching TRBD1. The CDR3 is 15 residues long. V lost 7 bases and J lost 5; bases outside the gene matches: 10. The CDR3 loop is CASTPRQGAGETQYF. Written as DNA, the CDR3 is TGTGCCAGCACTCCCCGACAGGGGGCGGGGGAGACCCAGTACTTC.

This clonotype was seen ten or more times. This rearrangement joins TRBV12-3 or TRBV12-4 to TRBJ2-7; D is unresolved. Trimming stripped 2 bases from V and 0 bases from J, with 8 bases between. The CDR3 covers 14 residues. CDR3 in DNA: TGTGCCAGCAGTTTACAAGTGACCTCCTACGAGCAGTACTTC. Translating gives CASSLQVTSYEQYF.

This clonotype was recorded at least ten times. The chain is built from TRBV7-2 and TRBJ2-5; possible D gene TRBD1, 7 bases. Germline assignment: CDR1 SGHTA and CDR2 FQGNSA. With 8 bases removed from V and 5 bases from J, the gap between germline ends came to 15 bases. The CDR3 covers 13 residues. This CDR3 is CASRQGGRETQYF. For the CDR3, the DNA is TGTGCCAGCCGTCAGGGGGGCCGGGAGACCCAGTACTTC.

This clonotype was seen ten or more times. The chain has TRBV20-1 and TRBJ1-1; D gene uncertain. CDR1 and CDR2 from the germline V gene are DFQATT and SNEGSKA (reference sequence). The CDR3 spans 12 residues. V lost 2 bases and J 10 bases, leaving 14 bases between the germline ends. DNA for the CDR3: TGCAGTGCTAGATTTACCCAGGTCGGAGCTTTCTTT. It translates to CSARFTQVGAFF.

This chain joins TRBV16 and TRBJ2-6, with 7 bases fitting TRBD1. Germline CDR1 is KGHSY and CDR2 is FQNENV. The junction had 3 bases not matched to a gene; V was cut back by 3 bases and J by 4 bases. This CDR3 has 15 residues. This chain's CDR3 is CASSQTGTGANVLTF. In nucleotides, the CDR3 is TGTGCCAGCAGCCAGACAGGGACAGGGGCCAACGTCCTGACTTTC.

At least ten counts were recorded for this clonotype. V usage is TRBV20-1 and J usage is TRBJ2-2; possible D gene TRBD1, 6 bases. Germline V gives CDR1 DFQATT, CDR2 SNEGSKA (reference sequence). V lost 6 bases to trimming and J lost 0 bases, with 11 bases between them. CDR3 length: 14 residues. The CDR3 DNA is TGCAGTGCCGGACAGTGGGCGAACACCGGGGAGCTGTTTTTT. It yields the protein CSAGQWANTGELFF.

This clonotype was seen at least ten times. This rearrangement joins TRBV6-5 to TRBJ2-2, with D possibly TRBD2 on 6 matching bases. V lost 2 bases and J lost 6, with 10 bases in between. Germline CDR1 MNHEY, CDR2 SVGAGI. The CDR3 is 14 residues long. CDR3: CASSYLRLAGELFF. DNA of the CDR3: TGTGCCAGCAGTTACCTAAGACTAGCCGGGGAGCTGTTTTTT.

The sample holds many counts of this clonotype. The V and J genes are TRBV10-3 and TRBJ2-3; unclear D gene. The V gene lost 2 bases and the J gene lost 5 bases, with 14 bases spanning the gap. Germline V gene data show CDR1 as ENHRY and CDR2 as SYGVKD. This CDR3 comprises 15 residues. DNA of the CDR3: TGTGCCATCAGTGAGGGATTGACCCTGGGAGATACGCAGTATTTT. This translates into CAISEGLTLGDTQYF.

There are many counts of this clonotype. The chain carries TRBV5-1 and TRBJ1-4; possible D gene TRBD1, 6 bases. Germline V gene sequence: CDR1 SGHRS, CDR2 YFSETQ. CDR3 length: 16 amino acids. V lost 4 bases, J lost 3 bases, and 16 bases lay in between. For the CDR3, the DNA is TGCGCCAGCAGCCGAGGCAACACAGGGTCTAATGAAAAACTGTTTTTT. The encoded protein is CASSRGNTGSNEKLFF.

The V gene is TRBV19, the J gene TRBJ2-2; D remains ambiguous. The germline CDR1 and CDR2 sequences are LNHDA and SQIVND (reference sequence). CDR3 size: 18 residues. Trimming shortened V by 3 bases and J by 0 bases, and 17 bases separated the two germline ends. In DNA, the CDR3 is TGTGCCAGTAGTATTTTACGACAATTTACCGCGAACACCGGGGAGCTGTTTTTT. Protein product: CASSILRQFTANTGELFF.

This clonotype was picked up many times. The chain couples TRBV5-1 to TRBJ1-4; tentative D call: TRBD1 (5 bases). V dropped 2 bases and J dropped 5 bases, with 16 bases sitting between them. The CDR3 runs 16 residues. Germline CDR1 reads SGHRS; CDR2 reads YFSETQ. The CDR3 loop reads CASSLGVGGGNEKLFF. The CDR3 DNA follows: TGCGCCAGCAGCTTAGGGGTCGGCGGGGGAAATGAAAAACTGTTTTTT.

The table lists this clonotype with many counts. The genes are TRBV4-1 and TRBJ1-4, with a weak D call TRBD1 (5 bases). V dropped 3 bases and J dropped 16 bases, with 18 bases sitting between them. This CDR3 spans 13 amino acids. Germline V gene data show CDR1 as MGHRA and CDR2 as YSYEKL. This CDR3 is CASSQGREKKRFF. The DNA of the CDR3 is TGCGCCAGCAGCCAGGGGCGCGAGAAGAAAAGGTTTTTT.

This clonotype was seen at least ten times. The V gene is TRBV15, the J gene TRBJ1-5, with D perhaps matching TRBD1 (5 bases). The germline V and J ends were trimmed by 2 bases and 3 bases, with 11 bases remaining between them. Germline CDR1 and CDR2: LNHNV and YYDKDF (reference sequence). The CDR3 has 15 residues. The CDR3 loop reads CATSRQGSNNQPQHF. The CDR3 DNA reads TGTGCCACCAGCAGACAGGGATCGAACAATCAGCCCCAGCATTTT.

In this sample, this clonotype turned up many times. The chain has TRBV6-1 and TRBJ2-3; TRBD1 aligns across 9 bases. CDR1 and CDR2 from the germline V gene are MNHNS and SASEGT. This CDR3 is built from 15 residues. J was trimmed by 3 bases and V by 6 bases; bases with no gene match: 7. CDR3 nucleotides: TGTGCCAGCAGGCTCAACAGGGGGCGTACAGATACGCAGTATTTT. It encodes CASRLNRGRTDTQYF.

In this sample, this clonotype turned up many times. The chain is built from TRBV7-9 and TRBJ2-1; TRBD1 is a possible D gene (6 bases). Germline V lookup: CDR1 SEHNR, CDR2 FQNEAQ (reference sequence). With 5 bases removed from V and 10 bases from J, the gap between germline ends came to 21 bases. The CDR3 runs 15 residues. In nucleotides, the CDR3 is TGTGCCAGCAGCGAGAAACAGGGCCCCTCATCAGAGCAGTTCTTC. Its protein product is CASSEKQGPSSEQFF. The whole variable domain, remainder taken from reference TRBV7-9 and TRBJ2-1, is DTGVSQNPRHKITKRGQNVTFRCDPISEHNRLYWYRQTLGQGPEFLTYFQNEAQLEKSRLLSDRFSAERPKGSFSTLEIQRTEQGDSAMYLCASSEKQGPSSEQFFGPGTRLTVL.

This clonotype was seen ten or more times. This chain connects TRBV29-1 to TRBJ2-5, with 10 bases that match TRBD2. CDR1 and CDR2 from the germline V gene are SQVTM and ANQGSEA. The ends lost 7 bases at V and 1 base at J; junction bases unmatched: 3. The CDR3 has 13 residues. Here the CDR3 reads CSAGLAFQETQYF. CDR3 DNA sequence: TGCAGCGCGGGACTAGCGTTCCAAGAGACCCAGTACTTC.

This clonotype was detected ten times or more. This chain uses TRBV11-2 with TRBJ2-7; TRBD2 is a possible D gene (5 bases). CDR3 length: 13 residues. Trimming took off 5 bases at V and 4 bases at J, with 12 bases between the two ends. Germline CDR1 is SGHAT and CDR2 is FQNNGV. CDR3 protein: CASSVGLSYEQYV. In DNA, the CDR3 is TGTGCCAGCAGCGTTGGACTCAGTTACGAGCAGTACGTC.

This clonotype has ten or more counts. V usage is TRBV5-1 and J usage is TRBJ2-7, with TRBD2 matching 11 bases. Germline-derived CDR1 and CDR2 are SGHRS and YFSETQ. The CDR3 is 15 amino acids. V lost 1 base and J lost 0; bases outside the gene matches: 0. The CDR3 here is CASSLTSGSSYEQYF. In DNA form, the CDR3 reads TGCGCCAGCAGCTTGACTAGCGGGAGCTCCTACGAGCAGTACTTC. Drawing the rest from reference TRBV5-1 and TRBJ2-7, the complete variable domain is KAGVTQTPRYLIKTRGQQVTLSCSPISGHRSVSWYQQTPGQGLQFLFEYFSETQRNKGNFPGRFSGRQFSNSRSEMNVSTLELGDSALYLCASSLTSGSSYEQYFGPGTRLTVT.

This clonotype has a count of ten or more. This chain links TRBV5-5 with TRBJ2-2, with D perhaps matching TRBD2 (6 bases). Per germline, CDR1 SGHKS and CDR2 YYEKEE (reference sequence). Trimming removed 2 bases at V and 4 bases at J, with 21 bases between. This CDR3 is built from 18 residues. The CDR3 here is CASSFKPPGLSPTGELFF. CDR3 sequence (DNA): TGTGCCAGCAGCTTTAAGCCTCCGGGACTTTCTCCCACCGGGGAGCTGTTTTTT.

Ten or more counts support this clonotype. V gene TRBV12-3 or TRBV12-4 combines with J gene TRBJ1-1; D is undetermined. The CDR3 totals 14 residues. Trimming shortened V by 6 bases and J by 3 bases, and 14 bases separated the two germline ends. CDR3 protein: CASRQDKPDTEAFF. The CDR3 DNA follows: TGTGCCAGCAGACAAGACAAGCCGGACACTGAAGCTTTCTTT.

This clonotype was recorded many times. The rearrangement links TRBV29-1 to TRBJ2-5; 8 bases are a match to TRBD2. The CDR3 length is 14 residues. Germline loops: CDR1 SQVTM, CDR2 ANQGSEA. V was pared by 2 bases and J by 2 bases, with 4 bases of the junction left unmatched. In DNA form, the CDR3 reads TGCAGCGTTGAATTCGGGGGGGTTCAAGAGACCCAGTACTTC. Translated, it gives CSVEFGGVQETQYF.

The gene calls are TRBV11-2 and TRBJ2-1; maybe TRBD2 (5 bases). The CDR3 runs to 17 residues. Germline CDR1 and CDR2: SGHAT and FQNNGV. The V and J ends lost 1 base and 5 bases respectively, with 18 bases between them. In DNA, the CDR3 is TGTGCCAGCAGCTTAGTCTACATTGGACTGGTAAACAATGAGCAGTTCTTC. Translating gives CASSLVYIGLVNNEQFF.

This clonotype appeared many times. J is TRBJ2-3 and V is TRBV5-1; TRBD2 agrees at 7 bases. Germline assignment: CDR1 SGHRS and CDR2 YFSETQ. The trim removed 2 bases at V and 1 base at J, leaving 4 bases unmatched. The CDR3 covers 15 residues. This CDR3 reads CASSFPAGGTDTQYF. CDR3 bases: TGCGCCAGCAGCTTCCCGGCGGGGGGCACAGATACGCAGTATTTT.

The table lists this clonotype with a count of one. V and J are TRBV29-1 and TRBJ2-5; no firm D call. Germline values: CDR1 SQVTM, CDR2 ANQGSEA. This CDR3 has 14 residues. The CDR3 bases are TGCACCGCGCGGCCCCAGACCCCGTGGGAGACCCAGTACTTC. Protein sequence: CTARPQTPWETQYF.

This rearrangement joins TRBV6-1 to TRBJ1-2, with 11 bases fitting TRBD1. The V and J ends lost 10 bases and 2 bases, in that order; junction bases with no gene match: 6. From germline, CDR1 is MNHNS and CDR2 SASEGT. This CDR3 comprises 14 residues. CDR3 residues: CATEDRGLNYGYTF. The CDR3 coding sequence is TGTGCCACAGAGGACAGGGGGCTAAACTATGGCTACACCTTC.